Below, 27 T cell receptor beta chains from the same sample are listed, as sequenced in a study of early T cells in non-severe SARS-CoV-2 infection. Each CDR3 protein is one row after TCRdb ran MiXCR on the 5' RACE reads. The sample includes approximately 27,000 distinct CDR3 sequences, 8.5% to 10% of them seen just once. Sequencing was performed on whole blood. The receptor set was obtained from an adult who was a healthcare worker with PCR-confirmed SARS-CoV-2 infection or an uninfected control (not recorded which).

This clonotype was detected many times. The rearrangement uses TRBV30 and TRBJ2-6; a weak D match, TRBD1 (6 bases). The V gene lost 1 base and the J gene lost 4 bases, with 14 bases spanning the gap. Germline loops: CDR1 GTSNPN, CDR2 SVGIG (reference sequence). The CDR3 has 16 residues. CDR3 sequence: CAWSGQVRLGANVLTF. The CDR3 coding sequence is TGTGCCTGGAGTGGACAGGTCCGTCTCGGGGCCAACGTCCTGACTTTC.

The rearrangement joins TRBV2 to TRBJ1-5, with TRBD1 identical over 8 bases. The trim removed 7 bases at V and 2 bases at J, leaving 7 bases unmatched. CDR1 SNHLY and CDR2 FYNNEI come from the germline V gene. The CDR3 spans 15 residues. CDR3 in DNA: TGTGCCAGCACCCTAGACAGGGGTGGCAATCAGCCCCAGCATTTT. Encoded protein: CASTLDRGGNQPQHF.

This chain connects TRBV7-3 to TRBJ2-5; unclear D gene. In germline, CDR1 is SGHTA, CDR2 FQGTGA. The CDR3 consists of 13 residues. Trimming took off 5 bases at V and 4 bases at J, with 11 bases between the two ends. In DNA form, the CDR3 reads TGTGCCAGCAGCCAGAACTGGGGAGAGACCCAGTACTTC. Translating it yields CASSQNWGETQYF.

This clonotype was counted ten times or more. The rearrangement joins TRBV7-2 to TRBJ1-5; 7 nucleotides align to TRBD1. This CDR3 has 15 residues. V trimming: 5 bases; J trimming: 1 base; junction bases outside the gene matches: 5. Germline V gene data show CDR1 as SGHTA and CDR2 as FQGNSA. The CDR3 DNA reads TGTGCCAGCAGCCCACAGGGGTTGAGCAATCAGCCCCAGCATTTT. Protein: CASSPQGLSNQPQHF.

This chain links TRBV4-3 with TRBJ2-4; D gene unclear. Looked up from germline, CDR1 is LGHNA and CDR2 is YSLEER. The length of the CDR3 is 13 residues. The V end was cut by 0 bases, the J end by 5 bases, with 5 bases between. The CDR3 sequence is CASSQEAENIQYF. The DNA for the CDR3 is TGCGCCAGCAGCCAAGAAGCAGAAAACATTCAGTACTTC.

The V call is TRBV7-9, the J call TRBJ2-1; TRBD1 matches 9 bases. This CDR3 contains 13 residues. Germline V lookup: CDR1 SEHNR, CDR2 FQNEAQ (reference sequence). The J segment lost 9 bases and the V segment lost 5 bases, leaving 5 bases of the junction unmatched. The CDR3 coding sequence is TGTGCCAGCAGCACAGGGGGCGAAGTTGAGCAGTTCTTC. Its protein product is CASSTGGEVEQFF.

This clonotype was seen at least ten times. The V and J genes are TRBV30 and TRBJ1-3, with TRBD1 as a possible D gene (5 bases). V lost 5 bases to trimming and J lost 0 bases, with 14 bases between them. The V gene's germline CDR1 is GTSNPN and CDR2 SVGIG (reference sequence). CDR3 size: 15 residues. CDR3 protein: CAWGHGGSSGNTIYF. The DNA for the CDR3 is TGTGCCTGGGGACACGGGGGATCCTCTGGAAACACCATATATTTT.

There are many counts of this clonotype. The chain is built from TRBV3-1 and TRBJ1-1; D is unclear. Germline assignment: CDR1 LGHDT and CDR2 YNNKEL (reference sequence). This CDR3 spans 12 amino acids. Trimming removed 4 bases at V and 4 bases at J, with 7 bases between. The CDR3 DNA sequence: TGTGCCAGCAGCCCCGTGGGCACTGAAGCTTTCTTT. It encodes CASSPVGTEAFF. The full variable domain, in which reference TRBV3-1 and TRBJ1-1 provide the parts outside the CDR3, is DTAVSQTPKYLVTQMGNDKSIKCEQNLGHDTMYWYKQDSKKFLKIMFSYNNKELIINETVPNRFSPKSPDKAHLNLHINSLELGDSAVYFCASSPVGTEAFFGQGTRLTVV.

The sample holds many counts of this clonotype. For the CDR3, the DNA is TGTGCCAGCAGCTCCCTCGAGGGGGCGCGTCGGAATGGCTATGGCTACACCTTC. This sequence encodes CASSSLEGARRNGYGYTF. The rearrangement links TRBV11-2 to TRBJ1-2, with 7 bases fitting TRBD1. The CDR3 runs 18 residues. The germline CDR1 and CDR2 sequences are SGHAT and FQNNGV. Losses at the gene ends were 4 bases for V and 4 bases for J; bases not matched to a gene: 18.

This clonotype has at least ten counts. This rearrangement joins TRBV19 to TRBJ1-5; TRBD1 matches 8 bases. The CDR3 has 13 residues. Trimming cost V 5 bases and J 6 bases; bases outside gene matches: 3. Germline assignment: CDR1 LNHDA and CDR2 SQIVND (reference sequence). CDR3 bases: TGTGCCAGTAGTGGCGACAGGGGTCAGCCCCAGCATTTT. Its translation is CASSGDRGQPQHF.

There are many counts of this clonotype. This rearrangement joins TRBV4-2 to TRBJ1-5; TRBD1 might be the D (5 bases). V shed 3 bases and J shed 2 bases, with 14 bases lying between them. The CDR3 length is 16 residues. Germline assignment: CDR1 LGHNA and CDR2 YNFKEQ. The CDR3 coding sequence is TGTGCCAGCAGCCAGGCGGGGGGAATGGGCAATCAGCCCCAGCATTTT. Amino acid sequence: CASSQAGGMGNQPQHF.

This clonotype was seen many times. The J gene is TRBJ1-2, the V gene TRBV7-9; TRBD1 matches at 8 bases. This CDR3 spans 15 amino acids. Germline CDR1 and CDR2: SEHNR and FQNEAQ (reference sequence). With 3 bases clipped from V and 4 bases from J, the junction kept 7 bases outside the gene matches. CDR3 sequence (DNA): TGTGCCAGCAGCTTGGGGACAGGACTACTCTATGGCTACACCTTC. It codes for CASSLGTGLLYGYTF. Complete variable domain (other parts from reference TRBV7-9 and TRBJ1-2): DTGVSQNPRHKITKRGQNVTFRCDPISEHNRLYWYRQTLGQGPEFLTYFQNEAQLEKSRLLSDRFSAERPKGSFSTLEIQRTEQGDSAMYLCASSLGTGLLYGYTFGSGTRLTVV.

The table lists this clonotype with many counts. The CDR3 reads CSARGALAGGSTQYF. CDR3 bases: TGCAGTGCTAGGGGGGCACTAGCGGGAGGTAGTACGCAGTATTTT. The rearrangement links TRBV20-1 to TRBJ2-3, with 12 bases lining up with TRBD2. Per the germline V gene, CDR1 is DFQATT and CDR2 is SNEGSKA (reference sequence). This CDR3 is 15 amino acids long. Trimming cost V 3 bases and J 8 bases; bases outside gene matches: 9.

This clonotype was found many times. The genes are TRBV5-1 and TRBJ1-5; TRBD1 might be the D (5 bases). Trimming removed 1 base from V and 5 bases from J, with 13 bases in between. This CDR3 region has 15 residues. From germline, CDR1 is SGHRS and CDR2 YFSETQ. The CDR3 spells CASSLRGDFDQPQHF. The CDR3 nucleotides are TGCGCCAGCAGCTTGAGAGGGGACTTCGATCAGCCCCAGCATTTT.

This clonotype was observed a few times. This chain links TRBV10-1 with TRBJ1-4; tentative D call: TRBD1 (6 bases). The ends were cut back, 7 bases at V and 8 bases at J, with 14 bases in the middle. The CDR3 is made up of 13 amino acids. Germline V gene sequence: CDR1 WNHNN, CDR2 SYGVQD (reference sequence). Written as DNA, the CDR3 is TGCGCCAGCACCTCGGGGGCCGGGGAAAAACTGTTTTTT. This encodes CASTSGAGEKLFF.

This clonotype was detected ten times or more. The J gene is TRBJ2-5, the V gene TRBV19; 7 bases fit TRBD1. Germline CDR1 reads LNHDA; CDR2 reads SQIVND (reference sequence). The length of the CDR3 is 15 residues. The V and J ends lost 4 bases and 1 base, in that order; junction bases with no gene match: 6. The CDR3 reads CASSKRDRPQETQYF. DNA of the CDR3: TGTGCCAGTAGTAAAAGGGACAGACCCCAAGAGACCCAGTACTTC.

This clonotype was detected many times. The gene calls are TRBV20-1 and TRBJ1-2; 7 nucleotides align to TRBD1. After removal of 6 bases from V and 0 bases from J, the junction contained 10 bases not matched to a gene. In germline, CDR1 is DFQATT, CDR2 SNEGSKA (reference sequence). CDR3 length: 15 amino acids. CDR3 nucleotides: TGCAGTGCCGCCCGGGGACAGACAGCTAACTATGGCTACACCTTC. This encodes CSAARGQTANYGYTF.

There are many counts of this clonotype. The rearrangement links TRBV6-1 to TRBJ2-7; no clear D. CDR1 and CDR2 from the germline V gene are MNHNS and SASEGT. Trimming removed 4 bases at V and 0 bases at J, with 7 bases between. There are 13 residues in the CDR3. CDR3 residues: CASSAYLSYEQYF. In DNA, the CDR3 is TGTGCCAGCAGTGCGTATCTCTCCTACGAGCAGTACTTC.

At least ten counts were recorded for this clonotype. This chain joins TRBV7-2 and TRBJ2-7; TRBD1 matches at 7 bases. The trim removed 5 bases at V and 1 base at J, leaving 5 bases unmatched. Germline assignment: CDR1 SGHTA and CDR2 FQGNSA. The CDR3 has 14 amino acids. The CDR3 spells CASSPGTDSYEQYF. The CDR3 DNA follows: TGTGCCAGCAGCCCCGGGACAGATTCCTACGAGCAGTACTTC.

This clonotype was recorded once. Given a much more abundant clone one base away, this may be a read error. CDR3 DNA sequence: TGTTCCAGCAGCTTAATGGTTGTGGGCACTGGCTACCAAGAGACCCAGTACTTC. It codes for CSSSLMVVGTGYQETQYF. This chain uses TRBV7-3 with TRBJ2-5, with D uncertain. The CDR3 runs to 18 residues. CDR1 is SGHTA and CDR2 is FQGTGA in the germline V gene.

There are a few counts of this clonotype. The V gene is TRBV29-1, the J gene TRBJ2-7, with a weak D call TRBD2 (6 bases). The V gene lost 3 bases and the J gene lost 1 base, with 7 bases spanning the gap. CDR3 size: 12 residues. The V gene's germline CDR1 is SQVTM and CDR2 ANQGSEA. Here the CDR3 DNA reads TGCAGCGTTGAGGCGGGATCCTACGAGCAGTACTTC. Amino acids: CSVEAGSYEQYF.

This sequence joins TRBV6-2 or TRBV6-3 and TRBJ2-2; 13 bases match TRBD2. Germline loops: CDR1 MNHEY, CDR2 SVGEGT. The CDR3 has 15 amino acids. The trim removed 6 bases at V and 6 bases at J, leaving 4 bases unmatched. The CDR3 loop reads CASRRTSGGPGELFF. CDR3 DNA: TGTGCCAGCAGGCGGACTAGCGGGGGTCCCGGGGAGCTGTTTTTT.

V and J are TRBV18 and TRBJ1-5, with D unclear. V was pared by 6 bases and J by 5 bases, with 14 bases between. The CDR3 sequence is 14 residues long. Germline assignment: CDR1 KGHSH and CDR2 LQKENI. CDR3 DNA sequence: TGTGCCAGCTCCACCCCGGGGATATATCAGCCCCAGCATTTT. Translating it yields CASSTPGIYQPQHF.

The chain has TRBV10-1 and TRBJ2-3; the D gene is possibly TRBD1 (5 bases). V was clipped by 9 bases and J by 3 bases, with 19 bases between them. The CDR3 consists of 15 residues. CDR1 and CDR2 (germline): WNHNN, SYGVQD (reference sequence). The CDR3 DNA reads TGCGCCAGTTCGAAACAGGTCGGAAGTACAGATACGCAGTATTTT. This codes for CASSKQVGSTDTQYF.

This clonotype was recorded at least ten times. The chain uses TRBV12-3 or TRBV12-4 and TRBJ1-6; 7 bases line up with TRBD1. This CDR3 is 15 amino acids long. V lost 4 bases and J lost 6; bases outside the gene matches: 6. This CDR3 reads CASSSHRQGNSPLHF. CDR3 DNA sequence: TGTGCCAGCAGTTCACACAGACAGGGTAATTCACCCCTCCACTTT.

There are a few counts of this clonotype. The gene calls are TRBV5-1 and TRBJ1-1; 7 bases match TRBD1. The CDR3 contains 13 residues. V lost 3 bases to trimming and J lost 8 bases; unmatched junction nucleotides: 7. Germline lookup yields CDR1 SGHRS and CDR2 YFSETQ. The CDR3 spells CASSWGDRQEAFF. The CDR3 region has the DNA TGCGCCAGCAGCTGGGGGGACAGACAAGAAGCTTTCTTT.

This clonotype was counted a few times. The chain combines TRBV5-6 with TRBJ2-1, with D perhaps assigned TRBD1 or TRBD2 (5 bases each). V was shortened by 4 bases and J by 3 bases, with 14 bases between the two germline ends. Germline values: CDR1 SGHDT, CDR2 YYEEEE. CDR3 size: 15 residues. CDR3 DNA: TGTGCCAGCAGCATAACCGGGGCTGGCTACAATGAGCAGTTCTTC. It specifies CASSITGAGYNEQFF.